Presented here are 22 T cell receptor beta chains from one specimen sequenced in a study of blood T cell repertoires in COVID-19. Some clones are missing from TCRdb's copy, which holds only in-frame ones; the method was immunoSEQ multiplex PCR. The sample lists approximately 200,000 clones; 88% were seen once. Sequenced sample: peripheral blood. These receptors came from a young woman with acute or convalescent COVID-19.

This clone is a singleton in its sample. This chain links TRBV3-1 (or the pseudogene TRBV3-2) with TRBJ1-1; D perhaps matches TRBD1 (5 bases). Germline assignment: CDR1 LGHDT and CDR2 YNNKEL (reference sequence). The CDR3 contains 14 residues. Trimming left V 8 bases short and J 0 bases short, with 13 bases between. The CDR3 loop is CASRTGGMNTEAFF. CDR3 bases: TGTGCCAGCCGGACCGGGGGAATGAACACTGAAGCTTTCTTT.

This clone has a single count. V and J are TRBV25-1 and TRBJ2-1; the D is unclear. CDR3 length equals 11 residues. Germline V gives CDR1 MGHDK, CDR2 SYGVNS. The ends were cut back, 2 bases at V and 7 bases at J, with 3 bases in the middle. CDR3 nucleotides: TGTGCCAGCAGTGAACAGAATGAGCAGTTCTTC. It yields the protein CASSEQNEQFF.

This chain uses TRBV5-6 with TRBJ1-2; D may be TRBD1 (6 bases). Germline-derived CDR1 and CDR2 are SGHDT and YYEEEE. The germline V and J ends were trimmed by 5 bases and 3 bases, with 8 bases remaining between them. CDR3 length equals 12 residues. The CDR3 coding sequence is TGTGCCAGCAGTCCAGGGGACTATGGCTACACCTTC. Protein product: CASSPGDYGYTF. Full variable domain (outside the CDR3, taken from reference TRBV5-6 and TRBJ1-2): DAGVTQSPTHLIKTRGQQVTLRCSPKSGHDTVSWYQQALGQGPQFIFQYYEEEERQRGNFPDRFSGHQFPNYSSELNVNALLLGDSALYLCASSPGDYGYTFGSGTRLTVV.

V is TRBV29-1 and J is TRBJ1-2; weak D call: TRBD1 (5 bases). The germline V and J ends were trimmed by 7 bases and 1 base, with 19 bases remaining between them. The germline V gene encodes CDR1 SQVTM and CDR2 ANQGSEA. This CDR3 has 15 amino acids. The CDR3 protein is CSANTPGSLNYGYTF. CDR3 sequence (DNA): TGCAGCGCTAACACCCCAGGGTCTCTTAACTATGGCTACACCTTC. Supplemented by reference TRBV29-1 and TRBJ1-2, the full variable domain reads SAVISQKPSRDICQRGTSLTIQCQVDSQVTMMFWYRQQPGQSLTLIATANQGSEATYESGFVIDKFPISRPNLTFSTLTVSNMSPEDSSIYLCSANTPGSLNYGYTFGSGTRLTVV.

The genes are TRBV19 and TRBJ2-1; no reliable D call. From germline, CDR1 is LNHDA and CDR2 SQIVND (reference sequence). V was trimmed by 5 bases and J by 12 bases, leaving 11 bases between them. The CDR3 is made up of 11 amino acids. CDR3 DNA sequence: TGTGCCAGTAGTTTCGGTCCAGGGCAGTTCTTC. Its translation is CASSFGPGQFF.

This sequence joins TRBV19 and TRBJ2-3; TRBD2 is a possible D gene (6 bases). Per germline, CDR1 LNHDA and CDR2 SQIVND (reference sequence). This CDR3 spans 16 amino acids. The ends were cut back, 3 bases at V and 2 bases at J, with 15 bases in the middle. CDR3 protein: CASSIQLASATDTQYF. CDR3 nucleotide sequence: TGTGCCAGTAGTATCCAGCTAGCGTCTGCCACAGATACGCAGTATTTT.

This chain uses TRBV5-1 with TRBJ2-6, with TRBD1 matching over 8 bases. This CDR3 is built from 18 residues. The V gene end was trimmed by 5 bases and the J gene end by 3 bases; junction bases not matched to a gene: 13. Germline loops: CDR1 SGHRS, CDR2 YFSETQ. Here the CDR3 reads CASSQTGTGNFGANVLTF. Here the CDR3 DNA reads TGCGCCAGCAGTCAAACCGGGACAGGTAACTTTGGGGCCAACGTCCTGACTTTC.

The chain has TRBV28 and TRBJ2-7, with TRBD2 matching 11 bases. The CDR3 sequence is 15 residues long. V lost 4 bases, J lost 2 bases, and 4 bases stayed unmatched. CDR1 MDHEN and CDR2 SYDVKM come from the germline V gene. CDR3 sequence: CASSSLAGGAYEQYF. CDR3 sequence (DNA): TGTGCCAGCAGTTCCTTAGCGGGAGGGGCCTACGAGCAGTACTTC.

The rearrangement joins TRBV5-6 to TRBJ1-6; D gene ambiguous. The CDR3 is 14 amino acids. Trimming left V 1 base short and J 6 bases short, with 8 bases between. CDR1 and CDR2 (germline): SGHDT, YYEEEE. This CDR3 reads CASSLLRGNSPLHF. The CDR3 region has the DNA TGTGCCAGCAGCTTGTTGCGCGGTAATTCACCCCTCCACTTT.

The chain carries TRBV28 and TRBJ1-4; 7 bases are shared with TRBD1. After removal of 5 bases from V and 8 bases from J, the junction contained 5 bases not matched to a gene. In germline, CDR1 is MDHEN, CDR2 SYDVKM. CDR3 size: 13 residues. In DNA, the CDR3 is TGTGCCAGCAGTACAGGGGTCGGGGAAAAACTGTTTTTT. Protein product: CASSTGVGEKLFF.

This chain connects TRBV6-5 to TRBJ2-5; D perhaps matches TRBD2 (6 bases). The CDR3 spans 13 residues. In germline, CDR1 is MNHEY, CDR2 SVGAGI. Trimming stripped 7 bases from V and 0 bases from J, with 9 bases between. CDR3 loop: CASIRGYQETQYF. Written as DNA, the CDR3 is TGTGCCAGCATCCGGGGGTACCAAGAGACCCAGTACTTC.

The CDR3 DNA is TGTGCCAGCAGTTACGGGACAGGGGGCTCAAAACTGTTTTTT. Amino acid sequence: CASSYGTGGSKLFF. V usage is TRBV28 and J usage is TRBJ1-4, with 12 bases that match TRBD1. V lost 4 bases to trimming and J lost 10 bases; unmatched junction nucleotides: 4. Per the germline V gene, CDR1 is MDHEN and CDR2 is SYDVKM. CDR3 length: 14 amino acids.

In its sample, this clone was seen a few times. CDR3: CSVEAGTSNYGYTF. The CDR3 nucleotides read TGCAGCGTTGAAGCAGGGACATCTAACTATGGCTACACCTTC. The rearrangement links TRBV29-1 to TRBJ1-2, with TRBD1 as a possible D gene (6 bases). The CDR3 is 14 amino acids. Germline lookup yields CDR1 SQVTM and CDR2 ANQGSEA. The ends were cut back, 1 base at V and 0 bases at J, with 9 bases in the middle.

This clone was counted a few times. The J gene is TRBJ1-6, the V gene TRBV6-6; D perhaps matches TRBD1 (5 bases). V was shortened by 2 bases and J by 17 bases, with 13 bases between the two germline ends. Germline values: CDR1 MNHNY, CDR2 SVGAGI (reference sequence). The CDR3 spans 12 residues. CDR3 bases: TGTGCCAGCAGTTACATCAGGGATTATATCCACTTT. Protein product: CASSYIRDYIHF.

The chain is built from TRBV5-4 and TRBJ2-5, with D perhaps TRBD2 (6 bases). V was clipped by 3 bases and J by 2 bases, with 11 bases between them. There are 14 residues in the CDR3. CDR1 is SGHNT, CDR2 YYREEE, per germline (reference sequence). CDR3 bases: TGTGCCAGCAGCTCCCCGGGAGATCAAGAGACCCAGTACTTC. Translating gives CASSSPGDQETQYF.

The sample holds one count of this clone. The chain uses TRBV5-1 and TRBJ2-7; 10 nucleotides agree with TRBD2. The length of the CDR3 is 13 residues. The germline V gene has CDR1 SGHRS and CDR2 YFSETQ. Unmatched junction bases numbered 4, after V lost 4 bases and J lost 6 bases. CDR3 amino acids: CASSHGTSVEQYF. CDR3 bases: TGCGCCAGCAGCCATGGGACTAGCGTCGAGCAGTACTTC.

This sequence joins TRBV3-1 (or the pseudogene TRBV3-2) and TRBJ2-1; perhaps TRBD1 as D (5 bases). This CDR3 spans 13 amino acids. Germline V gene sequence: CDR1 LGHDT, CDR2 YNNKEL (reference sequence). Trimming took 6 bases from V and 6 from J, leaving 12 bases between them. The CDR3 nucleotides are TGTGCCAGCAGTGGCGCAGGGCGCAATGAGCAGTTCTTC. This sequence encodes CASSGAGRNEQFF.

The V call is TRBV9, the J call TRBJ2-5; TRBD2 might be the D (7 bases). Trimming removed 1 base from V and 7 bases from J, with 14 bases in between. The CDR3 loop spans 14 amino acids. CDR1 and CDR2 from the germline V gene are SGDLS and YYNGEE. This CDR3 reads CASSVRGAGGTQYF. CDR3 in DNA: TGTGCCAGCAGCGTACGGGGGGCTGGTGGGACCCAGTACTTC.

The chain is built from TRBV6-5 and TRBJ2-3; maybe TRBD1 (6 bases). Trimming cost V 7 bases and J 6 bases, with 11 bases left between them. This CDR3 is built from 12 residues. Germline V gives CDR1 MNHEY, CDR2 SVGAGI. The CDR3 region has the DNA TGTGCCAGCACTCAGGGGTTCGATACGCAGTATTTT. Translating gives CASTQGFDTQYF.

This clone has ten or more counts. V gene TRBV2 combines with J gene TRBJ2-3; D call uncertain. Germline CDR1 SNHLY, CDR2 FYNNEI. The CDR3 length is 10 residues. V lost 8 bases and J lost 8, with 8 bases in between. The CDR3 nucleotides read TGTGCCAGCGGGTCGGGTACGCAGTATTTT. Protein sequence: CASGSGTQYF.

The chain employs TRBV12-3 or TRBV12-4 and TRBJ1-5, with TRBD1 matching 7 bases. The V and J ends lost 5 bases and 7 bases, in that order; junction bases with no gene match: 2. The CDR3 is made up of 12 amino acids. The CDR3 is CASSNRGQPQHF. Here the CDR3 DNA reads TGTGCCAGCAGTAACAGGGGCCAGCCCCAGCATTTT.

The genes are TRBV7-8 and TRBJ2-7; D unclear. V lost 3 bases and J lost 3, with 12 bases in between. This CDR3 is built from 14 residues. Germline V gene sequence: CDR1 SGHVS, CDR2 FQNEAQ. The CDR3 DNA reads TGTGCCAGCAGCTTCCTCGAGACTGGCTACGAGCAGTACTTC. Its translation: CASSFLETGYEQYF.